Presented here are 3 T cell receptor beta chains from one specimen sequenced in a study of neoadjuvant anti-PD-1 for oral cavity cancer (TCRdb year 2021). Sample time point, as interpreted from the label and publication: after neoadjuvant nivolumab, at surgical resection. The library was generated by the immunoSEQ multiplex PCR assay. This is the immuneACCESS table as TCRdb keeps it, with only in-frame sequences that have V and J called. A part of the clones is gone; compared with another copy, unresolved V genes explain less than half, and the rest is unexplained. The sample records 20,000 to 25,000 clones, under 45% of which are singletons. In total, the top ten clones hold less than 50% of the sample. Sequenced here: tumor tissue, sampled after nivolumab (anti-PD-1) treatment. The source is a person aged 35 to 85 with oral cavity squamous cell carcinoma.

In nucleotides, the CDR3 is TGCGCCAGCAGCCAAGGTCGACTGGCTCGCCATGGCTACACCTTC. Protein: CASSQGRLARHGYTF. This sequence joins TRBV4-1 and TRBJ1-2; D unresolved. V was clipped by 1 base and J by 6 bases, with 15 bases between them. Germline-derived CDR1 and CDR2 are MGHRA and YSYEKL. The CDR3 is made up of 15 amino acids.

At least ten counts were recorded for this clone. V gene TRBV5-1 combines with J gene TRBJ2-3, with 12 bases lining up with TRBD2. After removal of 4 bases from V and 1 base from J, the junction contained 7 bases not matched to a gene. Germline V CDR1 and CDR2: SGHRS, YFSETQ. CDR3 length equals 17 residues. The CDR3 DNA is TGCGCCAGCAGCCTGACTAGCGGGGGCCCTCGCACAGATACGCAGTATTTT. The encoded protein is CASSLTSGGPRTDTQYF.

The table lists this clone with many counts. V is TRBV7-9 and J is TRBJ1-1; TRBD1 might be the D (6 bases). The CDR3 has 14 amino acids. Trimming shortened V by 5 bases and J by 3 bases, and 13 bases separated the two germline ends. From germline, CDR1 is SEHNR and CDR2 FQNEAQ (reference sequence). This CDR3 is CASSKQGGDTEAFF. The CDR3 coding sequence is TGTGCCAGCAGCAAACAGGGAGGGGACACTGAAGCTTTCTTT.